This T cell receptor beta chain was obtained from a study of cytomegalovirus exposure and HLA in healthy donors. Study as a whole: A previous analysis identified around 120 million unique TCR beta sequences derived from some 200 million T cells.

Study observations and caveats: Associated with HLA alleles at 0.05 false discovery rate in a later analysis were approximately 17,000 TCR beta sequences. Cytomegalovirus-associated TCR beta chains were listed, numbering 164.

Looked up from germline, CDR1 is SQVTM and CDR2 is ANQGSEA. The CDR3 is 14 amino acids. Trimming cost V 4 bases and J 1 base; bases outside gene matches: 3. 60 Vbeta and 13 Jbeta primers were used in PCR. The data were produced by immunoSEQ multiplex PCR, yet TCRdb's version contains in-frame clones alone and is incomplete. The sample shows 20,000 to 30,000 clones, 70% of them seen only once. On this clone: Its antigen is undetermined.

The specimen sequenced was PBMCs. This chain connects TRBV29-1 to TRBJ2-1, with 8 bases aligning to TRBD2. This receptor was taken from a woman between 45 and 65 years old in good health and CMV-seronegative. In DNA, the CDR3 is TGCAGCGTTGTTAGCGGGAAATCCTACAATGAGCAGTTCTTC. As protein: CSVVSGKSYNEQFF.